This is a list of T cell receptor beta chains from one sample in a study of long-term antiretroviral therapy in people with HIV. Method: immunoSEQ multiplex PCR; TCRdb's copy keeps in-frame clones and lacks some. Of about 25,000 clones in the sample, around 83% were seen once. Sequencing was performed on unsorted PBMCs, taken 3 years after starting antiretroviral therapy. These TCRs come from a man aged 18 to 30 with HIV. The CDR3 runs from the conserved cysteine through the conserved F or W. A D gene is named only where the DNA matches it firmly. Clone size is not always given. Where it is, it says once, few, many or a class for expanded clones.

J | V | D | length | size | CDR3 | DNA
TRBJ1-2 | TRBV7-2 | - | 15 | - | CASSLAGPGDYGYTF | TGTGCCAGCAGCTTAGCCGGCCCCGGGGACTATGGCTACACCTTC
TRBJ2-4 | TRBV28 | - | 14 | - | CASSALRDMTIQYF | TGTGCCAGCAGTGCGCTCCGGGACATGACCATTCAGTACTTC
TRBJ1-2 | TRBV5-1 | - | 12 | - | CASSLEGDGYTF | TGCGCCAGCAGCTTGGAGGGCGATGGCTACACCTTC
TRBJ1-1 | TRBV6-5 | - | 13 | - | CASSTSGGREAFF | TGTGCCAGCAGCACTAGCGGGGGGCGGGAAGCTTTCTTT
TRBJ1-3 | TRBV6-1 | TRBD1 | 15 | - | CASSDRTGGGNTIYF | TGTGCCAGCAGTGACCGGACAGGAGGAGGAAACACCATATATTTT
TRBJ2-7 | TRBV6-1 | TRBD1 | 12 | - | CASRGQGGEQYF | TGTGCCAGCAGGGGACAGGGGGGCGAGCAGTACTTC
TRBJ1-6 | TRBV7-9 | TRBD1 | 17 | few | CASSSGPGTAVGSPLHF | TGTGCCAGCAGTTCTGGACCAGGGACAGCCGTCGGTTCACCCCTCCACTTT
TRBJ1-4 | TRBV6-5 | - | 14 | - | CASSYSGTNEKLFF | TGTGCCAGCAGTTACTCTGGAACTAATGAAAAACTGTTTTTT
TRBJ1-4 | TRBV6-5 | - | 13 | - | CASSLDSNEKLFF | TGTGCCAGCAGTCTCGACAGTAATGAAAAACTGTTTTTT
TRBJ1-1 | TRBV9 | - | 14 | once | CASSVGGLGFEAFF | TGTGCCAGCAGCGTAGGTGGTTTAGGGTTTGAAGCTTTCTTT
TRBJ2-7 | TRBV5-4 | - | 16 | - | CASSLVFSAVSYEQYF | TGTGCCAGCAGCTTGGTTTTTTCGGCAGTAAGCTACGAGCAGTACTTC
TRBJ2-3 | TRBV9 | TRBD2 | 15 | - | CASSPTSGATDTQYF | TGTGCCAGCAGCCCCACTAGCGGGGCGACAGATACGCAGTATTTT
TRBJ1-2 | TRBV15 | TRBD1 | 15 | - | CATSIGQGASDGYTF | TGTGCCACCAGCATAGGACAGGGGGCGTCGGATGGCTACACCTTC